The entry below describes one TCR beta chain. This clonotype came up many times. This clone's antigen is unknown. No much larger clonotype is one base removed from it; base qualities were not supplied. This record comes from a study of regulatory T cells in long-lasting Graves disease (dated by TCRdb to the early 2020s). As for the study more broadly: Newly diagnosed Graves' disease patients had taken antithyroid drugs for less than 3 months. Persistent Graves' disease patients were compared with newly diagnosed Graves' disease patients by peripheral blood TCR sequencing and RNA sequencing. The study was conducted in China and was registered as a clinical trial. A total of about 33 samples were covered by TCR sequencing, comprising around 13 persistent and roughly 20 newly diagnosed Graves' disease patients.

Sample time point, as interpreted from the label and publication: newly diagnosed GD, antithyroid drugs for less than 3 months. RNA was extracted from PBMCs in TRIzol for both TCR sequencing and RNA sequencing. Graves' disease was diagnosed according to American Thyroid Association guidelines. Recruitment of patients was carried out at an endocrinology department in Xi'an, China. From each patient, approximately 10 milliliters of peripheral blood was collected into an EDTA anticoagulant tube. Ficoll Paque Plus density gradient separation was used to isolate PBMCs, and no further T cell sorting was performed. An Agilent 2100 Bioanalyzer and agarose gel were used to assess RNA quality, and a NanoDrop 2000 was used to measure RNA concentration. V was cut back by 2 bases and J by 1 base, leaving a gap of 11 bases between them. CDR1 and CDR2 are drawn from the germline V gene: SGHTA, FQGNSA. The CDR3 runs 15 residues from the cysteine to the phenylalanine. Only the CDR3 portion is preserved as DNA: 45 bases, with reading frame beginning at the first base.

Broader findings and caveats from the paper: Because the primary lesion, thyroid tissue, could not be accessed, the study looked at peripheral blood alone. Preferential use of TRBV28, TRBJ1-2 and TRBJ2-5 was observed in persistent disease, whereas TRBV20-1 and TRBJ2-1 were favored in newly diagnosed disease. Persistent patients shared more public clonotypes among themselves (under 3,000) than newly diagnosed patients did (over 900). Lower TCR Shannon entropy and fewer highly expanded clones were observed in persistent Graves' disease patients than in newly diagnosed patients, which suggested clonal expansion. The authors acknowledged the small sample size as a limitation that may reduce accuracy. Sequencing and analysis were limited to the TCR beta chain.

The protocol used for the library was multiplex PCR. Sequenced using an Illumina HiSeq 4000. TCR beta libraries were built with iRepertoire HTBI primers and Arm-PCR amplification of CDR3 regions. Before sequencing, the PCR products underwent gel purification. In the authors' own workflow: Gene usage analysis of CDR3 amino acid clonotypes relied on the approximately 62 TRBV and more than twelve TRBJ segments identified across samples. COPE and FqMerger were used to merge the filtered high-quality paired reads into contigs. BLAST was used to align contigs to IMGT TRBV, TRBD and TRBJ reference genes, and CDR3 was defined according to IMGT. Clonotypes above 0.1% frequency were classified as highly expanded clones. Repertoire diversity was measured by Shannon entropy, and V-J evenness by the Gini coefficient. A clonotype found in more than one individual was treated as public. TCRdb applied fastp at Q25 and MiXCR to the public reads, then kept only in-frame beta chains. Rows with one shared CDR3 protein collapse into an entry with the most common genes and DNA. TCRdb, not the authors, supplied the V and J calls. The sample table holds over 300,000 distinct CDR3 sequences, of which 15% to 19% were seen once. The ten largest make up 22% of the sample.

This receptor was identified in a female donor with Graves disease. The sequence links TRBV7-2 to TRBJ1-1, with TRBD1 as a weak D call on 5 bases. Sequenced material: peripheral blood mononuclear cells (PBMCs), taken at new diagnosis, from a patient treated with antithyroid drugs. The CDR3 has the sequence CASSLRFDRNTEAFF. The nucleotides read TGTGCCAGCAGCTTAAGATTTGACAGGAACACTGAAGCTTTCTTT.